A selection of T cell receptor beta chains follows, all from one sample in a study of blood T cell repertoires in COVID-19. Clones were sequenced by immunoSEQ multiplex PCR, and TCRdb holds only the in-frame ones, with some missing. Among about 230,000 clones, nearly 90% were seen once, and the ten largest hold approximately 11%. The specimen sequenced was PBMCs or T cells enriched from blood (not recorded which). Every receptor here comes from a young man who had recovered from COVID-19. Both conserved end residues are part of each CDR3. The D gene is left open where the match is weak. Clone size is given for some rows only: seen once, a few or many times, or a class if the clone is expanded.

clone_size	j_call	v_call	d_call	cdr3_aa	cdr3_nt
NA	TRBJ2-2	TRBV30	NA	CAWSLGDHRELFF	TGTGCCTGGTCTCTAGGGGATCACCGGGAGCTGTTTTTT
NA	TRBJ2-7	TRBV30	TRBD1	CAWRPTGGPRPYEQYF	TGTGCCTGGAGACCTACAGGGGGACCCCGTCCCTACGAGCAGTACTTC
few	TRBJ1-1	TRBV5-4	NA	CASSSGGRTEAFF	TGTGCCAGCAGCTCGGGTGGGAGGACTGAAGCTTTCTTT
NA	TRBJ1-1	TRBV28	TRBD1	CASTRTGLAFF	TGTGCCAGCACTAGGACAGGGTTGGCTTTCTTT
NA	TRBJ1-4	TRBV5-4	TRBD1	CASSQRSGQGNEKLFF	TGTGCCAGCAGCCAACGGTCCGGACAGGGAAATGAAAAACTGTTTTTT
NA	TRBJ1-6	TRBV6-5	NA	CASSSTGQRYSPLHF	TGTGCCAGCAGTTCTACAGGGCAGAGGTATTCACCCCTCCACTTT
NA	TRBJ2-3	TRBV28	NA	CASSLSKGAFTDTQYF	TGTGCCAGCAGTTTAAGTAAAGGGGCATTCACAGATACGCAGTATTTT
NA	TRBJ2-2	TRBV2	NA	CASSPREGTGELFF	TGTGCCAGCAGTCCGAGAGAGGGCACCGGGGAGCTGTTTTTT
NA	TRBJ2-1	TRBV7-9	NA	CASGIGVFLSSNEQFF	TGTGCCAGCGGAATTGGAGTTTTCCTCTCTTCTAATGAGCAGTTCTTC
NA	TRBJ1-6	TRBV19	NA	CASSVQGVNSPLHF	TGTGCCAGTAGTGTACAGGGAGTGAATTCACCCCTCCACTTT
NA	TRBJ2-2	TRBV9	NA	CASSEGRAANTGELFF	TGTGCCAGCAGCGAAGGGCGAGCGGCGAACACCGGGGAGCTGTTTTTT
NA	TRBJ2-5	TRBV4-1	TRBD2	CASSQDSSGRATETQYF	TGCGCCAGCAGCCAAGATAGTAGCGGGAGGGCCACAGAGACCCAGTACTTC
NA	TRBJ2-3	TRBV3-1/TRBV3-2	TRBD2	CASLAGGSDTQYF	TGTGCCAGCCTAGCGGGGGGTTCTGATACGCAGTATTTT
NA	TRBJ2-7	TRBV18	NA	CASSPDGTYEQYF	TGTGCCAGCTCACCCGACGGGACCTACGAGCAGTACTTC
NA	TRBJ2-2	TRBV28	TRBD2	CASGRGEAGDIGELFF	TGTGCCAGCGGGAGGGGAGAAGCGGGAGATATCGGGGAGCTGTTTTTT
NA	TRBJ1-3	TRBV28	NA	CASIDGSVRNTIYF	TGTGCCAGCATCGACGGGAGTGTTAGAAACACCATATATTTT
NA	TRBJ2-7	TRBV5-6	TRBD1	CASSHFRTGGLLNEQYF	TGTGCCAGCAGCCATTTTCGGACAGGGGGTCTCTTAAACGAGCAGTACTTC
NA	TRBJ1-6	TRBV24-1	NA	CATSSGQNSPLHF	TGTGCCACCAGTTCGGGACAAAATTCACCCCTCCACTTT
NA	TRBJ2-1	TRBV3-1/TRBV3-2	TRBD2	CASRNWGEGSNEQFF	TGTGCCAGCAGAAACTGGGGGGAGGGCTCGAATGAGCAGTTCTTC
NA	TRBJ1-1	TRBV18	NA	CASSPPFEGTEAFF	TGTGCCAGCTCACCACCATTCGAGGGCACTGAAGCTTTCTTT
once	TRBJ1-4	TRBV28	NA	CASSLPGNSEKLFF	TGTGCCAGCAGTTTGCCCGGGAACAGTGAAAAACTGTTTTTT
NA	TRBJ1-5	TRBV18	TRBD1	CASSREGGPSHF	TGTGCCAGCTCACGAGAAGGGGGCCCCTCGCATTTT
NA	TRBJ2-7	TRBV19	TRBD1	CASSLTGTGLYF	TGTGCCAGTAGTCTTACCGGGACAGGTTTATACTTC
NA	TRBJ2-3	TRBV18	NA	CASSPLSGVRDTQYF	TGTGCCAGCTCACCACTTTCAGGGGTTCGAGATACGCAGTATTTT
NA	TRBJ2-3	TRBV28	NA	CASRSTGILATDTQYF	TGTGCCAGCAGGTCGACAGGGATACTAGCCACAGATACGCAGTATTTT
NA	TRBJ2-7	TRBV7-6	NA	CASSLTPPSSYAYEQYF	TGTGCCAGCAGCTTGACACCCCCCAGCTCCTACGCATACGAGCAGTACTTC
NA	TRBJ2-7	TRBV5-1	TRBD2	CASRSGLGMGFHEQYF	TGCGCCAGCAGGAGTGGACTAGGGATGGGTTTTCACGAGCAGTACTTC
NA	TRBJ1-1	TRBV29-1	NA	CSVVGTEAFF	TGCAGCGTTGTCGGCACTGAAGCTTTCTTT
NA	TRBJ2-7	TRBV28	NA	CASSLYDEAYEQYF	TGTGCCAGCAGTTTGTATGATGAGGCCTACGAGCAGTACTTC
NA	TRBJ1-2	TRBV9	NA	CASSAGSMDYGYTF	TGTGCCAGCAGCGCGGGGTCGATGGACTATGGCTACACCTTC
NA	TRBJ2-3	TRBV9	TRBD2	CASGTSGSTDTQYF	TGTGCCAGCGGGACTAGCGGGAGCACAGATACGCAGTATTTT
once	TRBJ1-2	TRBV6-5	NA	CASSYVRFGYGYTF	TGTGCCAGCAGTTACGTGAGGTTTGGATATGGCTACACCTTC
NA	TRBJ2-2	TRBV16	NA	CASSQLAYSGELFF	TGTGCCAGCAGCCAATTGGCATATTCCGGGGAGCTGTTTTTT
NA	TRBJ1-5	TRBV28	TRBD1	CASSLGTEQNQPQHF	TGTGCCAGCAGTTTGGGGACAGAGCAAAATCAGCCCCAGCATTTT
NA	TRBJ2-2	TRBV9	NA	CASTRGNTGELFF	TGTGCCAGCACCAGAGGAAACACCGGGGAGCTGTTTTTT
NA	TRBJ1-4	TRBV7-6	NA	CASSLDVSEKLFF	TGTGCCAGCAGCTTAGACGTTAGCGAAAAACTGTTTTTT
NA	TRBJ1-2	TRBV7-9	NA	CASSRGGSGYTF	TGTGCCAGCAGCAGGGGCGGGTCTGGCTACACCTTC
NA	TRBJ1-1	TRBV3-1/TRBV3-2	NA	CASPQDGGVAFF	TGTGCCAGCCCCCAGGATGGGGGGGTGGCTTTCTTT
NA	TRBJ2-7	TRBV5-4	NA	CASSLGRLSYEQYF	TGTGCCAGCAGCTTGGGCCGACTGTCCTACGAGCAGTACTTC
NA	TRBJ2-1	TRBV7-8	TRBD2	CASSLARLAGDLYNEQFF	TGTGCCAGCAGCTTAGCGCGTCTAGCGGGAGACCTCTACAATGAGCAGTTCTTC
NA	TRBJ1-5	TRBV2	NA	CASTLSSEGQPQHF	TGTGCCAGCACCCTGAGCTCGGAGGGTCAGCCCCAGCATTTT
NA	TRBJ2-5	TRBV15	TRBD2	CATSRDATSGQETQYF	TGTGCCACCAGCAGAGATGCTACTAGCGGGCAAGAGACCCAGTACTTC
NA	TRBJ2-7	TRBV6-2/TRBV6-3	NA	CASSYPGLNYEQYF	TGTGCCAGCAGTTATCCGGGACTTAACTACGAGCAGTACTTC
NA	TRBJ1-5	TRBV7-9	TRBD1	CASSLGTDRANQPQHF	TGTGCCAGCAGCTTAGGGACCGACAGGGCAAATCAGCCCCAGCATTTT
few	TRBJ1-1	TRBV10-3	TRBD1	CATAGQGSRGEAFF	TGTGCCACGGCTGGACAGGGTTCCCGAGGTGAAGCTTTCTTT
NA	TRBJ1-2	TRBV30	TRBD1	CAWNRDSLYGYTF	TGTGCCTGGAATCGGGACAGCCTCTATGGCTACACCTTC
NA	TRBJ2-7	TRBV6-5	TRBD1	CASSRDRVSEQYF	TGTGCCAGCAGCCGGGACAGGGTTAGCGAGCAGTACTTC
NA	TRBJ2-7	TRBV11-3	NA	CASSPGGYEQYF	TGTGCCAGCAGCCCCGGGGGCTACGAGCAGTACTTC
NA	TRBJ2-7	TRBV30	TRBD2	CAWSGLAGVEQYF	TGTGCCTGGAGTGGACTAGCGGGAGTCGAGCAGTACTTC
NA	TRBJ1-2	TRBV6-5	NA	CASSYDPSGNYGYTF	TGTGCCAGCAGTTACGATCCATCAGGGAACTATGGCTACACCTTC
NA	TRBJ2-3	TRBV24-1	TRBD2	CATSPTSGRWDTQYF	TGTGCCACCAGCCCGACTAGCGGGAGATGGGATACGCAGTATTTT
NA	TRBJ1-1	TRBV28	NA	CASSGAEFRAFF	TGTGCCAGCAGTGGGGCGGAGTTTCGAGCTTTCTTT
NA	TRBJ2-3	TRBV5-8	NA	CASSRRGFGGDTQYF	TGTGCCAGCAGTCGCAGGGGATTTGGTGGGGATACGCAGTATTTT
NA	TRBJ1-6	TRBV7-9	NA	CASSLDRVRNSPLHF	TGTGCCAGCAGCTTAGACAGGGTTCGCAATTCACCCCTCCACTTT
NA	TRBJ1-2	TRBV4-3	NA	CASSQETNRARGYTF	TGCGCCAGCAGCCAAGAAACCAACAGGGCGCGTGGCTACACCTTC
NA	TRBJ2-7	TRBV4-2	NA	CASSPLKGEGHEQYF	TGTGCCAGCAGCCCCCTTAAGGGGGAAGGCCACGAGCAGTACTTC
once	TRBJ1-2	TRBV27	NA	CASHSAGGAGYGYTF	TGTGCCAGCCATTCAGCGGGGGGCGCGGGCTATGGCTACACCTTC
NA	TRBJ1-5	TRBV3-1/TRBV3-2	NA	CASSQDEGMPQHF	TGTGCCAGCAGCCAAGACGAGGGCATGCCCCAGCATTTT
NA	TRBJ1-2	TRBV6-6	TRBD1	CASSYPPGQGYGYTF	TGTGCCAGCAGTTACCCCCCAGGACAGGGCTATGGCTACACCTTC